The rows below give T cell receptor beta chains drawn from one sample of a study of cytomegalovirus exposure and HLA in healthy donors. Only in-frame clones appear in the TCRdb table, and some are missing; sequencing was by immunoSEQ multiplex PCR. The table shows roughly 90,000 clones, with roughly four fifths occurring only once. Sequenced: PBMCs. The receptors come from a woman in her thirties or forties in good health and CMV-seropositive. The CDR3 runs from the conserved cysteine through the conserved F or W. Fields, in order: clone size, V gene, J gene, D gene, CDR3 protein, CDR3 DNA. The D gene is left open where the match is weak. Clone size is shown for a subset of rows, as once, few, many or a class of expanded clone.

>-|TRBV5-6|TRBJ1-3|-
CASSPSGNTIYF
TGTGCCAGCAGCCCGAGTGGAAACACCATATATTTT
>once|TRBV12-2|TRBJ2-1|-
CASRLVVDCGANEQFF
TGTGCAAGTCGCTTAGTCGTCGATTGTGGGGCCAATGAGCAGTTCTTC
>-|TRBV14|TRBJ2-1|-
CASSQERKQFF
TGTGCCAGCAGCCAGGAGAGGAAGCAGTTCTTC
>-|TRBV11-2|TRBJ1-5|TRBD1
CASSFGQGAGQPQHF
TGTGCCAGCAGCTTCGGACAGGGGGCTGGACAGCCCCAGCATTTT
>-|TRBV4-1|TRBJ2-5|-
CASSQDRNGMETQYF
TGCGCCAGCAGCCAAGATCGGAACGGGATGGAGACCCAGTACTTC
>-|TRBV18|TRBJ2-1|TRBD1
CASSLTGTAANEQFF
TGTGCCAGCTCACTTACCGGGACAGCGGCTAATGAGCAGTTCTTC
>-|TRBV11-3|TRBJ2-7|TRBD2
CASSPLGGSLSYEQYF
TGTGCCAGCAGCCCCCTAGGCGGGAGCCTTTCCTACGAGCAGTACTTC
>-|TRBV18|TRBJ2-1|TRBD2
CASLPALAGDSKQFF
TGTGCCAGCTTACCCGCTCTAGCGGGAGATTCTAAGCAGTTCTTC
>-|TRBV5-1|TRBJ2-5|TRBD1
CASSHGTEVETQYF
TGCGCCAGCAGCCACGGGACAGAAGTGGAGACCCAGTACTTC
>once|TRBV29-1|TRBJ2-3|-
CSVVVSLADTQYF
TGCAGCGTTGTAGTGAGTCTGGCAGATACGCAGTATTTT
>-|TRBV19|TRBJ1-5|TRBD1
CASTPTGVYNQPQHF
TGTGCCAGTACCCCGACAGGGGTCTACAATCAGCCCCAGCATTTT
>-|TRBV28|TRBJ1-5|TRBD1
CASSRLGQGRGQPQHF
TGTGCCAGCAGTCGTCTCGGACAGGGGCGCGGTCAGCCCCAGCATTTT
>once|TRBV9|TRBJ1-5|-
CASSVAMRGPSADYQPQHF
TGTGCCAGCAGCGTAGCTATGCGTGGTCCTTCGGCCGACTATCAGCCCCAGCATTTT
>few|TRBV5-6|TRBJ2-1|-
CASSLAVTDEQFF
TGTGCCAGCAGCTTGGCCGTAACGGATGAGCAGTTCTTC
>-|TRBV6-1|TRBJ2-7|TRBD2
CASSLGTSVAYEQYF
TGTGCCAGCAGTTTGGGGACTAGCGTTGCCTACGAGCAGTACTTC
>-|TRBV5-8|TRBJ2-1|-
CASSSLRGGEQFF
TGTGCCAGCAGCTCACTCAGGGGTGGCGAGCAGTTCTTC
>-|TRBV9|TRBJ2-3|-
CASSRSTTGTDTQYF
TGTGCCAGCAGCCGCTCTACGACAGGCACAGATACGCAGTATTTT
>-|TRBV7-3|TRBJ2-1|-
CASSPQESSYNEQFF
TGTGCCAGCAGCCCACAGGAGAGCTCCTACAATGAGCAGTTCTTC
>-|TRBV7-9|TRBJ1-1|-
CASSPTEGMATEAFF
TGTGCCAGCAGTCCCACGGAGGGGATGGCCACTGAAGCTTTCTTT
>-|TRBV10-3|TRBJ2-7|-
CAISDRAPYEQYF
TGTGCCATCAGTGACAGGGCCCCCTACGAGCAGTACTTC
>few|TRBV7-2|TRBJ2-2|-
CASSLAPAGGFWTGELFF
TGTGCCAGCAGCTTAGCCCCGGCCGGAGGGTTCTGGACCGGGGAGCTGTTTTTT
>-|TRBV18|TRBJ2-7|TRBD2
CASSPAGTSDYEQYF
TGTGCCAGCTCACCCGCCGGGACTAGCGACTACGAGCAGTACTTC
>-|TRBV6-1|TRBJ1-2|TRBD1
CASSELQGRGYTF
TGTGCCAGCAGTGAGCTACAGGGGAGAGGCTACACCTTC
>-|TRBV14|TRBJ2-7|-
CASSRRDIDMVYEQYF
TGTGCCAGCAGCCGCCGGGACATTGATATGGTCTACGAGCAGTACTTC
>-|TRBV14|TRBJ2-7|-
CASRNTGFYEQYF
TGTGCCAGCAGAAACACAGGGTTCTACGAGCAGTACTTC
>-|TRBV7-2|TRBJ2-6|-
CASSLRDAGANVLTF
TGTGCCAGCAGCCTCAGGGATGCTGGGGCCAACGTCCTGACTTTC
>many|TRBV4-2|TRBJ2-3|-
CASSQGERTDTQYF
TGTGCCAGCAGCCAGGGAGAACGCACAGATACGCAGTATTTT
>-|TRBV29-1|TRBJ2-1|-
CSGRFGEQFF
TGCAGCGGGAGATTTGGTGAGCAGTTCTTC
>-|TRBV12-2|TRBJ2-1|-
CASRHGLVGTEYNEQFF
TGTGCAAGTCGCCACGGACTGGTGGGGACAGAATACAATGAGCAGTTCTTC
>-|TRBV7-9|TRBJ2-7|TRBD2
CSSSGTSGSYEQYF
TGTTCCAGCAGCGGGACTAGCGGGAGCTACGAGCAGTACTTC
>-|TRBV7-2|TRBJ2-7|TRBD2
CASSLSSGSAFEQYF
TGTGCCAGCAGCTTATCTAGCGGGAGTGCTTTCGAGCAGTACTTC
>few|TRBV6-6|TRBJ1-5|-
CASSYPGSNQPQHF
TGTGCCAGCAGTTACCCGGGGTCGAATCAGCCCCAGCATTTT
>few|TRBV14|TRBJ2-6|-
CASSQETGSPGANVLTF
TGTGCCAGCAGCCAGGAGACAGGCAGCCCTGGGGCCAACGTCCTGACTTTC
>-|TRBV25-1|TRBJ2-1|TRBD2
CASRRERGDEQFF
TGTGCCAGCAGGCGGGAGCGGGGGGATGAGCAGTTCTTC
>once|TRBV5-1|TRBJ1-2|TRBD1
CASSWGTDYGYTF
TGCGCCAGCAGCTGGGGGACAGACTATGGCTACACCTTC
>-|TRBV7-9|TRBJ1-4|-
CASSPSPLSNEKLFF
TGTGCCAGCAGCCCCTCCCCTCTTTCTAATGAAAAACTGTTTTTT
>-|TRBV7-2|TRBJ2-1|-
CASSPWPEGYNEQFF
TGTGCCAGCAGCCCATGGCCGGAGGGTTACAATGAGCAGTTCTTC
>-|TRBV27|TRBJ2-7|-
CASSPSLPYEQYF
TGTGCCAGCAGTCCATCACTGCCCTACGAGCAGTACTTC
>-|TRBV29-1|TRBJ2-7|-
CSGGDSYEQYF
TGCAGTGGCGGGGACTCGTACGAGCAGTACTTC
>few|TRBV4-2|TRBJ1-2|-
CASSQDPKGDYGYTF
TGTGCCAGCAGCCAAGATCCGAAAGGAGACTATGGCTACACCTTC
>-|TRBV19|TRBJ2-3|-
CASSIPASVLRTDTQYF
TGTGCCAGTAGTATACCAGCTAGCGTCCTTCGCACAGATACGCAGTATTTT
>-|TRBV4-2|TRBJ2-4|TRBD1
CASSQPGQRRESGIQYF
TGTGCCAGCAGCCAACCGGGACAGAGGCGAGAAAGTGGCATTCAGTACTTC
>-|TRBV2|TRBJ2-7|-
CASIYSYEQYF
TGTGCCAGCATATACTCCTACGAGCAGTACTTC
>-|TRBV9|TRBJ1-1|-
CASSVLPNTEAFF
TGTGCCAGCAGCGTACTACCGAACACTGAAGCTTTCTTT
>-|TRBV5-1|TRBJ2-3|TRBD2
CASSLGTAGGLADTQYF
TGCGCCAGCAGCTTGGGTACAGCGGGAGGGCTCGCGGATACGCAGTATTTT
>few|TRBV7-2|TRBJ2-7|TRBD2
CASSLGLLAGGPFEQYF
TGTGCCAGCAGCTTAGGGTTGCTAGCGGGAGGGCCCTTCGAGCAGTACTTC
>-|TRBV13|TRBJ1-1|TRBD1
CATWDRRTEAFF
TGTGCCACTTGGGACAGAAGGACTGAAGCTTTCTTT
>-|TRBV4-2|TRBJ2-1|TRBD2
CASSPPPGLAGEPQGEEQFF
TGTGCCAGCAGCCCACCCCCAGGACTAGCGGGAGAGCCCCAGGGTGAGGAGCAGTTCTTC
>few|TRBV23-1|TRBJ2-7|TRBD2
CASSQSTHAGLAGGREQYF
TGCGCCAGCAGTCAATCCACCCACGCCGGACTAGCGGGAGGGAGGGAGCAGTACTTC
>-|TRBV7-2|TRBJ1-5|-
CASSLGWQVHQPQHF
TGTGCCAGCAGCTTAGGTTGGCAGGTGCATCAGCCCCAGCATTTT
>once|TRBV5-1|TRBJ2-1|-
CASRKEGGPDEQFF
TGCGCCAGCCGCAAAGAGGGGGGGCCGGATGAGCAGTTCTTC
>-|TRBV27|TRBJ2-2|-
CASSTPGYTGELFF
TGTGCCAGCAGTACACCGGGGTACACCGGGGAGCTGTTTTTT
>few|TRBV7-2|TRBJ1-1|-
CASSLPAGGRGTEAFF
TGTGCCAGCAGCTTACCCGCCGGGGGGCGCGGCACTGAAGCTTTCTTT
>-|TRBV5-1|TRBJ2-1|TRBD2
CASSLPRLADYDEQFF
TGCGCCAGCAGCTTGCCTCGTCTAGCGGATTACGATGAGCAGTTCTTC
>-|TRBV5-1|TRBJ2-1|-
CASSTPQGNEQFF
TGCGCCAGCAGCACGCCACAGGGCAATGAGCAGTTCTTC